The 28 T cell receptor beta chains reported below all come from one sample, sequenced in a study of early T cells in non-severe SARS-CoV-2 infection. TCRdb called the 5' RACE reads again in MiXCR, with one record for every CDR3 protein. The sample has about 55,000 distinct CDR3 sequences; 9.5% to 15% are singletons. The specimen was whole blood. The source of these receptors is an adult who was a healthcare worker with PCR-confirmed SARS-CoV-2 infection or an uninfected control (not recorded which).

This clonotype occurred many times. In DNA, the CDR3 is TGTGCCAGCAGCCGAGGGGCGGGAGGGAGCTCCTACGAGCAGTACTTC. Its protein is CASSRGAGGSSYEQYF. The chain couples TRBV11-2 to TRBJ2-7, with 9 bases that match TRBD2. Germline V gene sequence: CDR1 SGHAT, CDR2 FQNNGV. Trimming cost V 5 bases and J 0 bases; bases outside gene matches: 8. The CDR3 sequence is 16 residues long.

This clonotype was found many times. The DNA of the CDR3 is TGTGCCAGCAGCCTACCCCGGACTCCTGCTTTCTTT. This encodes CASSLPRTPAFF. The chain links TRBV7-9 to TRBJ1-1; D is uncertain. The germline CDR1 and CDR2 sequences are SEHNR and FQNEAQ (reference sequence). The CDR3 has 12 residues. Trimming cost V 5 bases and J 11 bases, with 15 bases left between them.

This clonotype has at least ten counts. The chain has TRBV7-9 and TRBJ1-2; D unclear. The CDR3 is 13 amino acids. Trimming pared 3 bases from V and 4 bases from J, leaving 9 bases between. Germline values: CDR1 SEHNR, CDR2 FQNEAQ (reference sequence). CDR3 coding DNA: TGTGCCAGCAGCTTGCAAGGATCCTATGGCTACACCTTC. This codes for CASSLQGSYGYTF.

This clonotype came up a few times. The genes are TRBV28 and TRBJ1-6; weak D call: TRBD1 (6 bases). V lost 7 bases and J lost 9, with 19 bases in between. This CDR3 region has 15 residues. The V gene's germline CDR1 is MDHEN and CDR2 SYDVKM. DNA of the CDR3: TGTGCCAGCACAAGGGGGGGAGGGATTCGTTCACCCCTCCACTTT. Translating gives CASTRGGGIRSPLHF.

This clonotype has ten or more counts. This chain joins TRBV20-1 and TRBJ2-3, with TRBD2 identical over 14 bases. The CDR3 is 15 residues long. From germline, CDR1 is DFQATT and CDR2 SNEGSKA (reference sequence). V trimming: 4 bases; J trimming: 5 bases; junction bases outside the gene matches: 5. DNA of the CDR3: TGCAGTGCTACAGGGACTAGCGGGAGTCAAGATACGCAGTATTTT. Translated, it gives CSATGTSGSQDTQYF.

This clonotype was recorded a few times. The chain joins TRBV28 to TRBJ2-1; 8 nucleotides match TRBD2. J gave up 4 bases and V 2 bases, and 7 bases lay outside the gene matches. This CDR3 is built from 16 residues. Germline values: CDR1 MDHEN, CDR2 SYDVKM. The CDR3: CASSLLAGFQYNEQFF. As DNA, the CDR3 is TGTGCCAGCAGTTTACTAGCGGGCTTTCAATACAATGAGCAGTTCTTC.

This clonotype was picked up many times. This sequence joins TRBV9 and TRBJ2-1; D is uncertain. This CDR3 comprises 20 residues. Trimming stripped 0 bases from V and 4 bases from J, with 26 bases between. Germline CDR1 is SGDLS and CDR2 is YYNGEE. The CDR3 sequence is CASSVGSLETRPLGYNEQFF. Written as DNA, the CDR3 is TGTGCCAGCAGCGTAGGCTCCCTAGAGACCAGACCTCTAGGGTACAATGAGCAGTTCTTC.

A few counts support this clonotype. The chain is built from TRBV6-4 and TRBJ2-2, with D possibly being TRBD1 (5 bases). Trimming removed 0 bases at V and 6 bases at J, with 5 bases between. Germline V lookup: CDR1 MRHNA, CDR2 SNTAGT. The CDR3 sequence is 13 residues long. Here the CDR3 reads CASSDSTAGELFF. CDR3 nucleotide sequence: TGTGCCAGCAGTGACTCGACAGCCGGGGAGCTGTTTTTT.

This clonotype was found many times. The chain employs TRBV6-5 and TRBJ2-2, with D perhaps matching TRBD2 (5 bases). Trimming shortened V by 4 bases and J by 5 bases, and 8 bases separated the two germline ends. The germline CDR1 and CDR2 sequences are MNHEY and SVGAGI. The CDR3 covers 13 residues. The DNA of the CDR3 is TGTGCCAGCAGTTTGCTAGCAACCGGGGAGCTGTTTTTT. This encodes CASSLLATGELFF.

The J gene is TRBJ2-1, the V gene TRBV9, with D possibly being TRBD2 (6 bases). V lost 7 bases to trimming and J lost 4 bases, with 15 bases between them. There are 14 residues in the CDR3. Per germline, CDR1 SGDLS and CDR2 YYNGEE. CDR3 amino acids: CASDGGPGYNEQFF. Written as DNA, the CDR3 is TGTGCCAGCGATGGAGGGCCCGGGTACAATGAGCAGTTCTTC.

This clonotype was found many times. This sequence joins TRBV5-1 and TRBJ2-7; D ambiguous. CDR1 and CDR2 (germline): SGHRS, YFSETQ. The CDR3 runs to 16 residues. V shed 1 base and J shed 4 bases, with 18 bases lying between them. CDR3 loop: CASSLSASATRYEQYF. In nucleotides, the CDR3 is TGCGCCAGCAGCTTGTCCGCGTCGGCAACCAGGTACGAGCAGTACTTC.

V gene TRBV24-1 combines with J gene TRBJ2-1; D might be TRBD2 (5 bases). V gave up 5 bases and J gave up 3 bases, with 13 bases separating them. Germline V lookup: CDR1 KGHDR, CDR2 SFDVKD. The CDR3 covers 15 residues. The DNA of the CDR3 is TGTGCCACCAGTGCCGGAGGCGGATACTACAATGAGCAGTTCTTC. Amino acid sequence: CATSAGGGYYNEQFF.

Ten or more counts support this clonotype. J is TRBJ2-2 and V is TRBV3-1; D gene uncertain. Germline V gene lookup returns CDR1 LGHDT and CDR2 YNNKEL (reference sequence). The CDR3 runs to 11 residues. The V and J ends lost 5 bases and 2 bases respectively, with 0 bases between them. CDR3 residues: CASSNTGELFF. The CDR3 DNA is TGTGCCAGCAGCAACACCGGGGAGCTGTTTTTT.

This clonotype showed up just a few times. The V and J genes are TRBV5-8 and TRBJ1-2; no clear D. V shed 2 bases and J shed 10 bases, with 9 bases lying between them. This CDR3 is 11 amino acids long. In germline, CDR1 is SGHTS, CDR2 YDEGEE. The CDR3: CASSFSGHYTF. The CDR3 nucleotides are TGTGCCAGCAGCTTCTCCGGCCACTACACCTTC.

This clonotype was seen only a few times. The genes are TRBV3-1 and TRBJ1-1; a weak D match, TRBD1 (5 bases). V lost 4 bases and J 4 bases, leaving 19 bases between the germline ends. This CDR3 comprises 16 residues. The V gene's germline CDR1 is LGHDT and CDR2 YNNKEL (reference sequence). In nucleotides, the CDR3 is TGTGCCAGCAGCCTCCCGGGACGAGGGGCCGCCACTGAAGCTTTCTTT. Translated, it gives CASSLPGRGAATEAFF.

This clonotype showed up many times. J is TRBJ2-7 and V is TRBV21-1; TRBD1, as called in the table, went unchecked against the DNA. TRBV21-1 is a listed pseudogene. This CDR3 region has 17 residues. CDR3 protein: CASSKKKTGQVSYEQYF. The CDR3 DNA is TGTGCCAGCAGCAAAAAGAAGACCGGACAGGTCTCCTACGAGCAGTACTTC.

This CDR3 is CSARDLATSYEQYF. Here the CDR3 DNA reads TGCAGTGCTAGAGATTTAGCGACGTCCTACGAGCAGTACTTC. This rearrangement joins TRBV20-1 to TRBJ2-7; TRBD2 might be the D (5 bases). With 0 bases removed from V and 1 base from J, the gap between germline ends came to 10 bases. CDR3 length: 14 residues. The germline CDR1 and CDR2 sequences are DFQATT and SNEGSKA (reference sequence).

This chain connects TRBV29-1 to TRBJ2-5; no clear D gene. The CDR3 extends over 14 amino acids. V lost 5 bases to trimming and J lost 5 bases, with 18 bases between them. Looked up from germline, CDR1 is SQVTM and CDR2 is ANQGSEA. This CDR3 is CSVIGSSYRETQYF. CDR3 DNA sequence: TGCAGCGTTATTGGCTCCTCTTATCGGGAGACCCAGTACTTC.

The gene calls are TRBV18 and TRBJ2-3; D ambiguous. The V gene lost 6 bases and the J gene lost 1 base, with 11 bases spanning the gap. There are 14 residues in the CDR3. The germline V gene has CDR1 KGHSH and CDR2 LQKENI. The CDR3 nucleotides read TGTGCCAGCTCGTCGCGACTTGGCACAGATACGCAGTATTTT. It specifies CASSSRLGTDTQYF.

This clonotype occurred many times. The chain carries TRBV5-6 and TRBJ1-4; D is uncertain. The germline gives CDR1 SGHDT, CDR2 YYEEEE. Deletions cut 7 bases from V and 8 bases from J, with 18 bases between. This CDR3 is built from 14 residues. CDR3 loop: CASAVGNSLEKLFF. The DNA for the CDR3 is TGTGCCAGCGCTGTGGGGAATTCCCTCGAAAAACTGTTTTTT.

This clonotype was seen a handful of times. CDR3: CASSPSDGNTEAFF. The CDR3 DNA reads as TGTGCCAGCTCACCATCGGATGGAAACACTGAAGCTTTCTTT. This chain connects TRBV18 to TRBJ1-1, with unresolved D. This CDR3 is 14 amino acids long. The V end was cut by 2 bases, the J end by 2 bases, with 9 bases between. Germline CDR1 and CDR2: KGHSH and LQKENI.

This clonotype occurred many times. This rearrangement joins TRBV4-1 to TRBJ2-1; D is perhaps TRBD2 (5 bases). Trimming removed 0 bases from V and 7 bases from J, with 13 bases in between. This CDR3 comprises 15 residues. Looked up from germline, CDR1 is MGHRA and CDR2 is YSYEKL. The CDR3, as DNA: TGCGCCAGCAGCCAAGATTCCGGAGGTCCAAATGAGCAGTTCTTC. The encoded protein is CASSQDSGGPNEQFF.

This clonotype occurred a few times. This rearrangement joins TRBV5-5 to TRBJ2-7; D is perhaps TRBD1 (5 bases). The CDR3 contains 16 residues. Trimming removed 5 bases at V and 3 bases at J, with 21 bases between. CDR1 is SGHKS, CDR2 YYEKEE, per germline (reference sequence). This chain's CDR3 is CASSPTLQGPLYEQYF. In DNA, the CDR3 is TGTGCCAGCAGTCCCACCCTGCAGGGCCCCCTCTACGAGCAGTACTTC.

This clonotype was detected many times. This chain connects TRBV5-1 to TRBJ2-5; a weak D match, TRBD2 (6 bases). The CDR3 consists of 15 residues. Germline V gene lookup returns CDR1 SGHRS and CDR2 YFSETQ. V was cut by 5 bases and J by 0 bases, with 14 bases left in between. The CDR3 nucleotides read TGCGCCAGCAGTTTGTCGGGAGTGAACCAAGAGACCCAGTACTTC. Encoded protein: CASSLSGVNQETQYF.

The CDR3, as DNA: TGCGCCAGCAACCCCGGGGTCCAGGGAGAAGCTTTCTTT. This translates into CASNPGVQGEAFF. The gene calls are TRBV10-2 and TRBJ1-1; D may be TRBD1 (5 bases). The CDR3 runs 13 residues. CDR1 and CDR2 (germline): WSHSY, SAAADI. The V end was cut by 7 bases, the J end by 8 bases, with 17 bases between.

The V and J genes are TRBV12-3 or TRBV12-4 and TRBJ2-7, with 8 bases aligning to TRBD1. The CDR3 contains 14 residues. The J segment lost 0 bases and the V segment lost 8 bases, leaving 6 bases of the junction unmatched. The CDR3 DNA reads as TGTGCCAGCCGGAGGGACAGGAGCTCCTACGAGCAGTACTTC. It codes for CASRRDRSSYEQYF.

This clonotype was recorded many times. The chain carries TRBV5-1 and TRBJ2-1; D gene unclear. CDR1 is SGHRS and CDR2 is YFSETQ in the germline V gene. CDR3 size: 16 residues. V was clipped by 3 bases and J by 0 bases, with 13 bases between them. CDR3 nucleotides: TGCGCCAGCAGCTCCTCTTTGATGAGCTCCTACAATGAGCAGTTCTTC. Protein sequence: CASSSSLMSSYNEQFF.

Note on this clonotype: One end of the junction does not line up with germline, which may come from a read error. CDR3 region: CPSSLTQRGRQDTQYF. For the CDR3, the DNA is TGTCCCAGCAGCTTAACTCAACGGGGAAGACAAGATACGCAGTATTTT. J is TRBJ2-3 and V is TRBV7-3, with D tentatively TRBD2 (5 bases). This CDR3 is 16 amino acids long. Germline loops: CDR1 SGHTA, CDR2 FQGTGA.